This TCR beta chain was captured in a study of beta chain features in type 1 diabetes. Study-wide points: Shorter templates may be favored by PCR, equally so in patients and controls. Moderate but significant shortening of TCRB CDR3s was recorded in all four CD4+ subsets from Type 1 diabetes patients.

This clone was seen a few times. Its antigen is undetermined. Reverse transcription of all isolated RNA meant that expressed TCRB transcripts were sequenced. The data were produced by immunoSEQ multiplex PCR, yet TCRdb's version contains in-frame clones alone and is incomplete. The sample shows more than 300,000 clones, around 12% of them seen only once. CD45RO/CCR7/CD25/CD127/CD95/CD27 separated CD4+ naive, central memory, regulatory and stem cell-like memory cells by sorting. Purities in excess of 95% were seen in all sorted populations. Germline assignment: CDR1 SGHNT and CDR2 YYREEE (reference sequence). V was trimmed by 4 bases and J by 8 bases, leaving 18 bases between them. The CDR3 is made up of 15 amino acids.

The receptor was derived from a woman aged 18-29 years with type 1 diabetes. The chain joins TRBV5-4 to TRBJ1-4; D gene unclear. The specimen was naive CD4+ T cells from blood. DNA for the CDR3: TGTGCCAGCAGCATGCACTCGGGTGCGCTCGAAAAACTGTTTTTT. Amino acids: CASSMHSGALEKLFF.